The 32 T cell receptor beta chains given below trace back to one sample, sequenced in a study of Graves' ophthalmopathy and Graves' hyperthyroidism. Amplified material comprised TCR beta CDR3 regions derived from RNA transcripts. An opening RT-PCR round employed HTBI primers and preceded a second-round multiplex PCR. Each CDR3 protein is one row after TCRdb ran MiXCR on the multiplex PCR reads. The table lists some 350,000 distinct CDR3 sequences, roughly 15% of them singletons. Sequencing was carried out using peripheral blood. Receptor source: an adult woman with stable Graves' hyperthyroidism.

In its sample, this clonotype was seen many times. The CDR3 here is CASSYTGLAGGRQYF. As DNA, the CDR3 is TGTGCCAGCAGTTATACGGGACTAGCGGGGGGTCGGCAGTACTTC. The rearrangement links TRBV6-5 to TRBJ2-7, with 15 bases that match TRBD2. The CDR3 length is 15 residues. Germline CDR1 and CDR2: MNHEY and SVGAGI. J was trimmed by 9 bases and V by 3 bases; bases with no gene match: 6.

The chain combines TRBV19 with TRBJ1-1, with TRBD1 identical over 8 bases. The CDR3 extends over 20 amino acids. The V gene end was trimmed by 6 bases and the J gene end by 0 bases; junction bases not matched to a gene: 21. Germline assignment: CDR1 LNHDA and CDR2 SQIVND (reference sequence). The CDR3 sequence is CASSPRQGRGLSPMNTEAFF. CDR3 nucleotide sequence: TGTGCCAGTAGCCCAAGACAGGGGCGCGGTCTCAGTCCGATGAACACTGAAGCTTTCTTT.

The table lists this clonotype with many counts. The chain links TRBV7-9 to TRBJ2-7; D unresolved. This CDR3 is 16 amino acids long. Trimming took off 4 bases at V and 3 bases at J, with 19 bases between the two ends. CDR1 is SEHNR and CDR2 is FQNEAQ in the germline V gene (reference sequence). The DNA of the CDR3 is TGTGCCAGCAGCTCAACACCTAGTGGCTGGGTCTACGAGCAGTACTTC. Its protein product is CASSSTPSGWVYEQYF. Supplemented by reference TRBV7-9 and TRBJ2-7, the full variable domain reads DTGVSQNPRHKITKRGQNVTFRCDPISEHNRLYWYRQTLGQGPEFLTYFQNEAQLEKSRLLSDRFSAERPKGSFSTLEIQRTEQGDSAMYLCASSSTPSGWVYEQYFGPGTRLTVT.

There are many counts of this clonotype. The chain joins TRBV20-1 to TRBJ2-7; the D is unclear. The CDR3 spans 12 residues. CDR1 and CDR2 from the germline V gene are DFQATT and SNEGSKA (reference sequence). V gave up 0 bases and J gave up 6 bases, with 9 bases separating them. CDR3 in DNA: TGCAGTGCTAGAGATCGTCGAGTCGAGCAGTACTTC. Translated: CSARDRRVEQYF.

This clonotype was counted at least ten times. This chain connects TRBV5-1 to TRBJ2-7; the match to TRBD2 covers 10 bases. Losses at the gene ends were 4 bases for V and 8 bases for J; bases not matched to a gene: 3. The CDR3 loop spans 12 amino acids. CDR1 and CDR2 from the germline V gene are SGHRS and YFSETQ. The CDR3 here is CASSTLAGKQYF. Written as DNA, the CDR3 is TGCGCCAGCAGCACACTAGCGGGAAAGCAGTACTTC.

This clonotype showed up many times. CDR3 in DNA: TGTGCCAGCACCGACAGGGGGCTCGAGACCCAGTACTTC. This translates into CASTDRGLETQYF. The chain employs TRBV7-8 and TRBJ2-5; the match to TRBD1 covers 10 bases. The CDR3 spans 13 residues. Germline trimming cut 7 bases from V and 5 bases from J; bases unmatched to any gene: 4. Germline values: CDR1 SGHVS, CDR2 FQNEAQ.

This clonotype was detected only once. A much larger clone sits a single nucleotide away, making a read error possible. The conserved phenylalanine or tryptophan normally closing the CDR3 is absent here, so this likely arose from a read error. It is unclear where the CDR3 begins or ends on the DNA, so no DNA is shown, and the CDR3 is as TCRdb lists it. The CDR3 loop reads CSVVISGAMAGTV. The chain carries TRBV29-1 and TRBJ1-2; the D call in the table, TRBD1, was not verified against the DNA. The CDR3 region is 13 residues in length, termini included. Looked up from germline, CDR1 is SQVTM and CDR2 is ANQGSEA.

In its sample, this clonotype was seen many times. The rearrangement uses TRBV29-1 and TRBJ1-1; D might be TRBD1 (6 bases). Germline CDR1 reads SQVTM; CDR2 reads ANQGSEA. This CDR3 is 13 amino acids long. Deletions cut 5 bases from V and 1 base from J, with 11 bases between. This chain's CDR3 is CSVYGTQNTEAFF. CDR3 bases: TGCAGCGTTTACGGGACACAGAACACTGAAGCTTTCTTT.

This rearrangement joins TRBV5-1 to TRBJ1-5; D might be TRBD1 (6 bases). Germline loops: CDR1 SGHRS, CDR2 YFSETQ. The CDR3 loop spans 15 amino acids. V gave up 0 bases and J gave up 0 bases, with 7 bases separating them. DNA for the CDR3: TGCGCCAGCAGCTTGGGACAGGATAGCAATCAGCCCCAGCATTTT. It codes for CASSLGQDSNQPQHF.

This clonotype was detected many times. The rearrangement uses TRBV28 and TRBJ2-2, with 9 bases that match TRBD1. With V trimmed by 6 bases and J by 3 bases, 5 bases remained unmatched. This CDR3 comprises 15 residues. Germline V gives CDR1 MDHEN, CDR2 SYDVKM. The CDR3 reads CASSKGQGYTGELFF. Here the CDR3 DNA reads TGTGCCAGCAGCAAGGGACAGGGTTACACCGGGGAGCTGTTTTTT.

This chain's CDR3 is CASSPMTGTEQPQHF. CDR3 in DNA: TGTGCCAGCTCACCGATGACAGGGACGGAACAGCCCCAGCATTTT. V usage is TRBV18 and J usage is TRBJ1-5, with 7 positions matching TRBD1. Germline trimming cut 3 bases from V and 7 bases from J; bases unmatched to any gene: 9. This CDR3 is built from 15 residues. The germline V gene has CDR1 KGHSH and CDR2 LQKENI.

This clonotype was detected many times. The CDR3 region has the DNA TGTGCCAGCACCTCGCGGGGACAGGGGACTGAGGAGCAGTACTTC. This gives the protein CASTSRGQGTEEQYF. The chain has TRBV28 and TRBJ2-7; 10 bases are shared with TRBD1. Germline CDR1 reads MDHEN; CDR2 reads SYDVKM. After removal of 7 bases from V and 7 bases from J, the junction contained 13 bases not matched to a gene. CDR3 length: 15 residues.

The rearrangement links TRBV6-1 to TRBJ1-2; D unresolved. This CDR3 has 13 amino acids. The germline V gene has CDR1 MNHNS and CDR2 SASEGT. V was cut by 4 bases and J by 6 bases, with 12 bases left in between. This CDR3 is CASSADPTNGYTF. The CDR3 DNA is TGTGCCAGCAGTGCCGACCCTACCAATGGCTACACCTTC.

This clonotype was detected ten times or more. The CDR3 DNA sequence: TGCAGTGCTAGTCCAGGAAGCTTCCTCGGTCTCAAGAACACTGAAGCTTTCTTT. Its translation is CSASPGSFLGLKNTEAFF. V is TRBV20-1 and J is TRBJ1-1; D uncertain. The CDR3 is 18 amino acids. V gave up 3 bases and J gave up 1 base, with 24 bases separating them. Germline V gives CDR1 DFQATT, CDR2 SNEGSKA (reference sequence).

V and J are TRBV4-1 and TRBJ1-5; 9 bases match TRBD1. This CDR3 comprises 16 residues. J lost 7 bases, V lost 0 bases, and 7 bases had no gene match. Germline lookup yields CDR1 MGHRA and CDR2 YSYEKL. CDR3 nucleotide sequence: TGCGCCAGCAGCCAAGATGCCCGACAGGGGGGGCAGCCCCAGCATTTT. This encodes CASSQDARQGGQPQHF.

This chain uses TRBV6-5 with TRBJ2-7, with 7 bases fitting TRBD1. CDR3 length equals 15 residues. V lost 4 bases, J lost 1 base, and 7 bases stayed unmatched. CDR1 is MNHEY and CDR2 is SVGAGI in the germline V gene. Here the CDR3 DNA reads TGTGCCAGCAGTTTCGATCCGGGACAGTCCTACGAGCAGTACTTC. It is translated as CASSFDPGQSYEQYF.

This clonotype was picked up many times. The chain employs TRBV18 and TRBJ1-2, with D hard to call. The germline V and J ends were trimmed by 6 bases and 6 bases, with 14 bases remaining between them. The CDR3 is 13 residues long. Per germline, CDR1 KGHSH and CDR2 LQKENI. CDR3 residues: CASSGQASNGYTF. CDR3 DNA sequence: TGTGCCAGCTCCGGGCAGGCCTCCAATGGCTACACCTTC.

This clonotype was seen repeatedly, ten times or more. CDR3 sequence reads: CASSPRLAGGRSSYEQYF. In DNA form, the CDR3 reads TGTGCCAGCAGCCCACGACTAGCGGGAGGGAGGAGCTCCTACGAGCAGTACTTC. The chain combines TRBV12-3 or TRBV12-4 with TRBJ2-7, with 14 bases lining up with TRBD2. The CDR3 is 18 residues long. With 6 bases clipped from V and 0 bases from J, the junction kept 10 bases outside the gene matches.

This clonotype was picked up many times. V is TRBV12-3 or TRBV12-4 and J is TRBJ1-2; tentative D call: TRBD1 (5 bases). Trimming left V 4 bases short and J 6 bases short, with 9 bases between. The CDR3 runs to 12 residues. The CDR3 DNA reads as TGTGCCAGCAGTTGGCAGGGTAATGGCTACACCTTC. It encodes CASSWQGNGYTF.

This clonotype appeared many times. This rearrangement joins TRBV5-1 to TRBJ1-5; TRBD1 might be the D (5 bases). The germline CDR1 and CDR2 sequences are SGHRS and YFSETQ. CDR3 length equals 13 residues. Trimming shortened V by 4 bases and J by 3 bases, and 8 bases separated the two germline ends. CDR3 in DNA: TGCGCCAGCAGCAAGGACACCAATCAGCCCCAGCATTTT. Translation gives CASSKDTNQPQHF. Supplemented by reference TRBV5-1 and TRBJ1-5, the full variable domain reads KAGVTQTPRYLIKTRGQQVTLSCSPISGHRSVSWYQQTPGQGLQFLFEYFSETQRNKGNFPGRFSGRQFSNSRSEMNVSTLELGDSALYLCASSKDTNQPQHFGDGTRLSIL.

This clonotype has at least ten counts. The CDR3 nucleotides read TGTGCCAGTAGTACTAGGGTAGGGGATTTAGTGAACACTGAAGCTTTCTTT. Translation gives CASSTRVGDLVNTEAFF. The chain recombines TRBV19 with TRBJ1-1; weak D call: TRBD1 (5 bases). Trimming pared 4 bases from V and 0 bases from J, leaving 18 bases between. This CDR3 is built from 17 residues. CDR1 and CDR2 from the germline V gene are LNHDA and SQIVND (reference sequence). Full variable domain (outside the CDR3, taken from reference TRBV19 and TRBJ1-1): DGGITQSPKYLFRKEGQNVTLSCEQNLNHDAMYWYRQDPGQGLRLIYYSQIVNDFQKGDIAEGYSVSREKKESFPLTVTSAQKNPTAFYLCASSTRVGDLVNTEAFFGQGTRLTVV.

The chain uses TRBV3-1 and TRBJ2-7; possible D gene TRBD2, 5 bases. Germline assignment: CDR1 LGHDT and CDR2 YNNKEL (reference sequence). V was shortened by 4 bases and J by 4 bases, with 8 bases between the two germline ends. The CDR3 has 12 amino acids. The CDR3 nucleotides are TGTGCCAGCAGCCCCGAGGGTTACGAGCAGTACTTC. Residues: CASSPEGYEQYF.

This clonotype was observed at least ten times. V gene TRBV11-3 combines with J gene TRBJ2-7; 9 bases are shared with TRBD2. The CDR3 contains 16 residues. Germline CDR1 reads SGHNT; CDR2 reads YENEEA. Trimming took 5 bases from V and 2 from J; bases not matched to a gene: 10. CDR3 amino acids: CASSHPGLASTYEQYF. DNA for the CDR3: TGTGCCAGCAGCCACCCGGGACTAGCTTCGACCTACGAGCAGTACTTC.

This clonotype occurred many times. For the CDR3, the DNA is TGTGCCACCAGCAGATTAGCGGGAGCCTCGTACGAGCAGTACTTC. This codes for CATSRLAGASYEQYF. The chain uses TRBV15 and TRBJ2-7; 9 bases map to TRBD2. The CDR3 sequence is 15 residues long. V shed 2 bases and J 4 bases; nucleotides not matched to a gene: 6. Germline V CDR1 and CDR2: LNHNV, YYDKDF (reference sequence).

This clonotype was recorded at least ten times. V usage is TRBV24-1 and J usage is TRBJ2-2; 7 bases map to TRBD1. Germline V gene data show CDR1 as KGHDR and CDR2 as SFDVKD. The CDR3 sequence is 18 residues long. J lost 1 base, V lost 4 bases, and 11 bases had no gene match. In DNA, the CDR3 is TGTGCCACCAGTGAGTCGACCTGGGACAGCCGGAACACCGGGGAGCTGTTTTTT. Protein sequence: CATSESTWDSRNTGELFF.

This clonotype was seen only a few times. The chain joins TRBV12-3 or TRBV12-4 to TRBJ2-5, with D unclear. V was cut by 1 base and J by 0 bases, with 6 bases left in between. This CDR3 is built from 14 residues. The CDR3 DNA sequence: TGTGCCAGCAGTTTAGGGCAACACCAAGAGACCCAGTACTTC. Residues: CASSLGQHQETQYF.

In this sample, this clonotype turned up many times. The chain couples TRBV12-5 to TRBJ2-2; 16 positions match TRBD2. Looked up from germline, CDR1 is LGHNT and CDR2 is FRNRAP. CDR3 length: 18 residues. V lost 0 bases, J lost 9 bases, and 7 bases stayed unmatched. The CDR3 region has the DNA TGTGCTAGTGGTTTGGTACAAGGGACTAGCGGGAGGGCCTGGGAGCTGTTTTTT. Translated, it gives CASGLVQGTSGRAWELFF.

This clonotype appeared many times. CDR3 in DNA: TGCAGTGCTAGGCGCGGAGGGCCGATCGAGCAGTACTTC. Residues: CSARRGGPIEQYF. The chain recombines TRBV20-1 with TRBJ2-7; maybe TRBD2 (6 bases). The CDR3 spans 13 residues. The V gene's germline CDR1 is DFQATT and CDR2 SNEGSKA (reference sequence). The V end was cut by 3 bases, the J end by 6 bases, with 15 bases between.

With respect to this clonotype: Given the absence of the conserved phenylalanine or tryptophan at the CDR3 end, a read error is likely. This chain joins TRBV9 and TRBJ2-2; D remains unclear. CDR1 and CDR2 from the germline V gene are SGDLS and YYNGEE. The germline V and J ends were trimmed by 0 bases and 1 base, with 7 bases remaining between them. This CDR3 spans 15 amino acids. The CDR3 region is CASSVASLNTGELFL. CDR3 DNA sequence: TGTGCCAGCAGCGTAGCGTCGTTGAACACCGGGGAGCTGTTTTTG.

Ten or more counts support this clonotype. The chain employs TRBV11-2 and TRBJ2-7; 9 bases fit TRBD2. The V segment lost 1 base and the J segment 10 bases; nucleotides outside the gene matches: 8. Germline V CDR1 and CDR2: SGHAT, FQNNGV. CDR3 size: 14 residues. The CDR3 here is CASSLGSGLARQYF. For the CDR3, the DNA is TGTGCCAGCAGCTTAGGTTCCGGACTAGCGAGACAGTACTTC.

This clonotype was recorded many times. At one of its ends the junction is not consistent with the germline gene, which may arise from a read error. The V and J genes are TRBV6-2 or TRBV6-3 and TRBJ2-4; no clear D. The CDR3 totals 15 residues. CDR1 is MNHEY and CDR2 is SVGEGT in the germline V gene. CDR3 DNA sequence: TGTGCCAGCAGTACCCCGGAGAGTGTCGTAAACATTAAGTACTTC. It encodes CASSTPESVVNIKYF.

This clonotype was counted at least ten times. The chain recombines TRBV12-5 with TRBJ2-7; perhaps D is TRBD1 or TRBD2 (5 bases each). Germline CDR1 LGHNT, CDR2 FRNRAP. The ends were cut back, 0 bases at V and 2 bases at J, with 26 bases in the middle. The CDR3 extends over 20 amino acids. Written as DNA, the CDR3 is TGTGCTAGTGGTTTGGTACGGGGCCAGGTCGCCGAGAGTATAACCTACGAGCAGTACTTC. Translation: CASGLVRGQVAESITYEQYF.